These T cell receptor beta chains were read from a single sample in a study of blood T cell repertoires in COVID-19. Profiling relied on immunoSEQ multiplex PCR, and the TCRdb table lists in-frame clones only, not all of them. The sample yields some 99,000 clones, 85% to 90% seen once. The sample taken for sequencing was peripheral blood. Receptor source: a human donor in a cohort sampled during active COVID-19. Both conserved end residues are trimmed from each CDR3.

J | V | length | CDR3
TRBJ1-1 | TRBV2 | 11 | ASSGGEHTEAF
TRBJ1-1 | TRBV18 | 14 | ASSPPSGASNTEAF
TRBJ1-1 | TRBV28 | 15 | ASSSVGRGEWRTEAF
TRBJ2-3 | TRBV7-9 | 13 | ASSLGGGYTDTQY
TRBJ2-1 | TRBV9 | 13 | ASSVGGLGANEQF
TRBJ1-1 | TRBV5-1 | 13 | ASTGTGGMNTEAF
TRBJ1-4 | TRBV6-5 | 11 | ASSLRTNEKLF
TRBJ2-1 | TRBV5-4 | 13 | ASSQTSGRANEQF
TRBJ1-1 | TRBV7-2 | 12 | ASSLGGVPGELF
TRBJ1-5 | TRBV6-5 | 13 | ASSPTQGAFQPQH
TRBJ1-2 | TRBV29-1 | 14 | SVEGAESNRGYGYT
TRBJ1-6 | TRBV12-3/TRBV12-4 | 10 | ASSPRQPPLH
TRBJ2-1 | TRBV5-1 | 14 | ASSPGGSGRAGEQF
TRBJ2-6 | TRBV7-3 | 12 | ASRRGSGANVLT
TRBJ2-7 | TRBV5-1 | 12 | ASRPGQGAFEQY
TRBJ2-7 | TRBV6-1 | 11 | ASSESSGYEQY
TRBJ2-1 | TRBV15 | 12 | ATSTRTAYNEQF
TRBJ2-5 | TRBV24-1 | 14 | ATSISVREVGETQY
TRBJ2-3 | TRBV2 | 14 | ASSALLAGGVDTQY
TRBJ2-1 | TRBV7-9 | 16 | ASSLEVGVAGKNNEQF
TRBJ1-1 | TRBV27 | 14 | ASSLLGGAGYTEAF
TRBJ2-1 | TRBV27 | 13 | ASSLTFRSGGEQF
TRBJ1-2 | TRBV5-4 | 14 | ASSLTKGQGEYGYT
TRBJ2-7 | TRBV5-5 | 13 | ASSLLGQPSYEQY
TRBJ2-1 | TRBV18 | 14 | ASSPKLLAVYNEQF
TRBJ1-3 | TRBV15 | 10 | ATSRGQGTIY
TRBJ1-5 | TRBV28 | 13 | ASSLGGYSNQPQH
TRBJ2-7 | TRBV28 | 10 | ASTPGGGEQY
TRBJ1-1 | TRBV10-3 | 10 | AISPLNTEAF
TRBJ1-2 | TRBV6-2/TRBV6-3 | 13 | ASSYPTGGTAGYT
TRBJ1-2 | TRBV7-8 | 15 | ASSLGRGMISNYGYT
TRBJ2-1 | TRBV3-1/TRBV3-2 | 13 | ASSQVSGLGGEQF
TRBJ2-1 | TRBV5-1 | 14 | ASSLEGGSGYNEQF
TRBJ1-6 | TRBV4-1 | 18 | ASSQVGLSGQGLYNSPLH
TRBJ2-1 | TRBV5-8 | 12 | ASSSSWLYNEQF
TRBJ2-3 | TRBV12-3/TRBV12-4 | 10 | ASSRGVDTQY
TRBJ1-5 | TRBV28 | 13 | ASSRTGGSSQPQH